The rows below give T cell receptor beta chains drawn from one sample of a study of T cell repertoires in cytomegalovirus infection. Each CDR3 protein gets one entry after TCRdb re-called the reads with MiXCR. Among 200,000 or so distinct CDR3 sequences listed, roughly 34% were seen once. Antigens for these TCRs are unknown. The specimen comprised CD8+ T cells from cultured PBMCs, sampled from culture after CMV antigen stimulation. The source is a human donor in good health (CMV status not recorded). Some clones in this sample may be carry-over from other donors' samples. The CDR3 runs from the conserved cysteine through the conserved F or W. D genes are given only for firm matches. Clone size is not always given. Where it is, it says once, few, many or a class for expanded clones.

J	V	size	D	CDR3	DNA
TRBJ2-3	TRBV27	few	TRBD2	CASSGLAASTDTQYF	TGTGCCAGCAGCGGACTAGCGGCAAGCACAGATACGCAGTATTTT
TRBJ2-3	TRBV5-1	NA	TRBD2	CASSLALGLDLADTQYF	TGCGCCAGCAGCTTGGCCCTGGGACTAGATCTGGCAGATACGCAGTATTTT
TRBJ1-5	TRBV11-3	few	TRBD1	CASSSPDREFNGGNQPQHF	TGTGCCAGCAGCTCCCCGGACAGGGAGTTTAACGGGGGCAATCAGCCCCAGCATTTT
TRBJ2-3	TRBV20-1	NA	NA	CSARDQTVSSTDTQYF	TGCAGTGCTAGAGACCAGACAGTTTCTAGCACAGATACGCAGTATTTT
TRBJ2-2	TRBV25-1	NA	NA	CASVDREGVPGELFF	TGTGCCAGTGTCGACAGGGAGGGGGTACCCGGGGAGCTGTTTTTT
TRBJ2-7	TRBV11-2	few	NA	CASSLVAGWEQYF	TGTGCCAGCAGCTTAGTGGCCGGGTGGGAGCAGTACTTC
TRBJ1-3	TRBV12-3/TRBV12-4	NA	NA	CASSLRQIYSGNTIYF	TGTGCCAGCAGTTTAAGACAGATCTACTCTGGAAACACCATATATTTT
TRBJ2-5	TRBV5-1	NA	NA	CASSLEVLVEVEETQYF	TGCGCCAGCAGCTTGGAAGTCCTCGTTGAGGTTGAAGAGACCCAGTACTTC
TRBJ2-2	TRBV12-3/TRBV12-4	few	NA	CASTPHLEFTGELFF	TGTGCCAGCACCCCCCATTTAGAATTCACCGGGGAGCTGTTTTTT
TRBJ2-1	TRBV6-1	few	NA	CASEGPDWNEQFF	TGTGCCAGCGAAGGCCCGGACTGGAATGAGCAGTTCTTC
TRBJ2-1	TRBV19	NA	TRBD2	CASSSLGLAGHYNEQFF	TGTGCCAGTAGTTCGCTTGGACTAGCGGGACATTACAATGAGCAGTTCTTC
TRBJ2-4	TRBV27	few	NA	CASSLSPGPRNIQYF	TGTGCCAGCAGTTTATCCCCGGGACCTCGGAACATTCAGTACTTC
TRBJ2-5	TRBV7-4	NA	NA	CASSVTERAETQYF	TGTGCCAGCAGCGTCACCGAGAGGGCAGAGACCCAGTACTTC
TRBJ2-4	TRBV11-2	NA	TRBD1	CASSLGTGQLNIQYF	TGTGCCAGCAGCTTGGGTACGGGACAGCTAAACATTCAGTACTTC
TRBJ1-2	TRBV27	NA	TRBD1	CASSLARDSADGYTF	TGTGCCAGCAGTTTGGCCCGGGACAGCGCCGATGGCTACACCTTC
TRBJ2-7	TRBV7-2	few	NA	CASSSLGSATYEQYF	TGTGCCAGCAGCTCCCTAGGAAGCGCAACGTACGAGCAGTACTTC
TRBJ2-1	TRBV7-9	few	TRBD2	CASRGGGLAEDNEQFF	TGTGCCAGCAGGGGGGGGGGACTAGCGGAAGACAATGAGCAGTTCTTC
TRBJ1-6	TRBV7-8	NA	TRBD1	CASSSTGASYNSPLHF	TGTGCCAGCAGCTCCACAGGGGCCTCCTATAATTCACCCCTCCACTTT
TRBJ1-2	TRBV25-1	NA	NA	CASSPSWSRDYGYTF	TGTGCCAGCAGTCCCTCTTGGTCCAGGGATTATGGCTACACCTTC
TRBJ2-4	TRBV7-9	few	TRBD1	CASSLAGQALAKNIQYF	TGTGCCAGCAGCTTAGCGGGACAGGCTCTAGCCAAAAACATTCAGTACTTC
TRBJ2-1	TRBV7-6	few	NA	CASSSGANNEQFF	TGTGCCAGCAGCTCGGGCGCAAACAATGAGCAGTTCTTC
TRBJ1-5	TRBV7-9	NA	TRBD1	CTSSGTGGRGQPQHF	TGTACCAGCAGCGGTACAGGGGGCCGGGGCCAGCCCCAGCATTTT
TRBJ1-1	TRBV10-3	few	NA	CAITPGNTEAFF	TGTGCCATCACACCGGGCAACACTGAAGCTTTCTTT
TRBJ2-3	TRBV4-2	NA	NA	CASSQAPDTQYF	TGTGCCAGCAGCCAAGCCCCAGATACGCAGTATTTT
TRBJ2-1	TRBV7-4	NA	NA	CASSLACNYNEQFF	TGTGCCAGCAGCTTAGCGTGTAACTACAATGAGCAGTTCTTC
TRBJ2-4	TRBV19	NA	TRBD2	CASSIAPAGGPSKNIQYF	TGTGCCAGTAGTATAGCCCCTGCGGGGGGGCCATCCAAAAACATTCAGTACTTC
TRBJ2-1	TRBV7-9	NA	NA	CASSFELDSYNEQFF	TGTGCCAGCAGCTTCGAACTAGACTCCTACAATGAGCAGTTCTTC
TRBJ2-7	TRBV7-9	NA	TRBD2	CASSYGAGELYEQYF	TGTGCCAGCAGCTACGGGGCGGGAGAATTGTACGAGCAGTACTTC
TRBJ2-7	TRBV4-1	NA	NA	CASSQDTIVGLRIYEQYF	TGCGCCAGCAGCCAAGACACCATCGTCGGACTGCGCATCTACGAGCAGTATTTC
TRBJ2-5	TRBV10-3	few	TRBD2	CAITPGLAGETQYF	TGTGCCATCACTCCGGGGCTAGCGGGGGAGACCCAGTACTTC
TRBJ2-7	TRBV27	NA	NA	CASSLSRRYEQYF	TGTGCCAGCAGTTTGTCGCGACGCTACGAGCAGTACTTC
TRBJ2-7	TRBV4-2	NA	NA	CASSQEGRSYEQYF	TGTGCCAGCAGCCAAGAGGGCAGATCCTACGAGCAGTACTTC
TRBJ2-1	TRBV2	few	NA	CASLGGLDNYNEQFF	TGTGCCAGCCTGGGGGGACTCGACAACTACAATGAGCAGTTCTTC
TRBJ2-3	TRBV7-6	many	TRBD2	CASSPGLAGGSTDTQYF	TGTGCCAGCAGCCCCGGACTAGCGGGAGGTTCGACAGATACGCAGTATTTT
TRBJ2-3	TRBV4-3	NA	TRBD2	CASSRTSGDTQYF	TGCGCCAGCAGCAGGACTAGCGGGGATACGCAGTATTTT
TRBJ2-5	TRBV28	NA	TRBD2	CASSNLSGRAQETQYF	TGTGCCAGCAGTAATCTAAGCGGGAGGGCCCAGGAGACCCAGTACTTC
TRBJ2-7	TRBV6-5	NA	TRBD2	CASSFSGGYEQYF	TGTGCCAGCAGTTTTAGCGGGGGCTACGAGCAGTACTTC
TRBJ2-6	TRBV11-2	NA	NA	CASSLVGGTRANVLTF	TGTGCCAGCAGCTTAGTTGGGGGCACTCGGGCCAACGTCCTGACTTTC
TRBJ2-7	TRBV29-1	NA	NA	CSVVGFTRGAYEQYF	TGCAGCGTTGTGGGATTCACCCGGGGAGCCTACGAGCAGTACTTC
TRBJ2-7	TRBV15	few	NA	CATSRRGLSYEQYF	TGTGCCACCAGCAGGCGGGGGCTTTCCTACGAGCAGTACTTC
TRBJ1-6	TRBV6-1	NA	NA	CASSGAGSSPLHF	TGTGCCAGCAGTGGGGCAGGGTCCTCACCCCTCCACTTT
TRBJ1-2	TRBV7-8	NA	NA	CASSLVGGSGGYTF	TGTGCCAGCAGCTTAGTTGGGGGGTCTGGAGGCTACACCTTC
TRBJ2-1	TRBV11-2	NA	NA	CASSLIAVSNEQFF	TGTGCCAGCAGCTTAATCGCGGTTTCCAATGAGCAGTTCTTC
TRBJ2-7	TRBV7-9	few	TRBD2	CASSLGLASYEQYF	TGTGCCAGCAGCTTAGGACTAGCCTCCTACGAGCAGTACTTC
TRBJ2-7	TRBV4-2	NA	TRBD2	CASSQALGTSADEQYF	TGTGCCAGCAGCCAAGCCCTCGGGACTAGCGCCGACGAGCAGTACTTT
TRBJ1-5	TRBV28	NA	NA	CASSRGTSDNQPQHF	TGTGCCAGCAGCCGAGGGACATCGGACAATCAGCCCCAGCATTTT
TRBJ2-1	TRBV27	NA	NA	CASSLPGGFNEQFF	TGTGCCAGCAGTTTACCGGGGGGCTTCAATGAGCAGTTCTTC
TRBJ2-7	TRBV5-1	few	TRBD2	CASSLASGSLREQYF	TGCGCCAGCAGCTTGGCTAGCGGGTCCCTCCGCGAGCAGTACTTC
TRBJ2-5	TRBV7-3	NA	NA	CASSLMGGAKTQYF	TGTGCCAGCAGCTTAATGGGGGGGGCCAAGACCCAGTACTTC
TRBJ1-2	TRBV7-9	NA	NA	CASSLAREGYSPENYGYTF	TGTGCCAGCAGCTTAGCGCGAGAGGGTTACAGCCCAGAAAACTATGGCTACACCTTC
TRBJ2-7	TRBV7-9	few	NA	CASSPDRFPAEQYF	TGTGCCAGCAGCCCTGACAGGTTCCCTGCCGAGCAGTACTTC
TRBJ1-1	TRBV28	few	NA	CASSFPSQSGAFF	TGTGCCAGCAGTTTCCCTTCGCAGTCGGGAGCTTTCTTT